The 26 T cell receptor beta chains presented below share a single source sample, sequenced in a study of molecular identifiers for immune sequencing clone quantification. TCRdb reprocessed the PCR reads via MiXCR and lists one record per CDR3 protein. The sample holds about 640,000 distinct CDR3 sequences, 20% seen once. Material: naive CD8+ T cells from blood, with Jurkat cell RNA spiked in. The subset is: FACS-sorted CD8+CD4-CCR7+CD45RA+ naive T cells. The receptors come from a human donor in good health. Some libraries in this study had Jurkat cell RNA spiked in.

Worth noting for this clonotype: This may arise from a read error, as a much more abundant clone is one base away. The J gene is TRBJ1-1, the V gene TRBV7-6; D perhaps matches TRBD1 (5 bases). The length of the CDR3 is 14 residues. Germline CDR1 is SGHVS and CDR2 is FNYEAQ. The CDR3 sequence: CAGSSRGGDGEAFF. The CDR3 nucleotides read TGTGCCGGCAGCTCCCGGGGCGGGGATGGTGAAGCTTTCTTT.

This clonotype was picked up many times. This chain connects TRBV6-5 to TRBJ1-2, with 7 nucleotides matching TRBD1. J lost 3 bases, V lost 5 bases, and 6 bases had no gene match. The CDR3 is 14 residues long. Germline V gives CDR1 MNHEY, CDR2 SVGAGI. The CDR3 bases are TGTGCCAGCAGTCCCTGGACAGGAGACTATGGCTACACCTTC. Translation: CASSPWTGDYGYTF.

Turning to this clonotype: Given a much more abundant clone one base away, this may be a read error. As the CDR3 is not closed by the conserved phenylalanine or tryptophan, this likely results from a read error. The chain employs TRBV6-5 and TRBJ2-1; D remains ambiguous. The CDR3 extends over 11 amino acids. Deletions cut 4 bases from V and 5 bases from J, with 3 bases between. Germline CDR1 and CDR2: MNHEY and SVGAGI. DNA for the CDR3: TGTGCCAGCAGTTGGGACAATGAGCAGTTCCTC. Translated: CASSWDNEQFL.

Many counts were recorded for this clonotype. V usage is TRBV6-5 and J usage is TRBJ1-1; the match to TRBD1 covers 9 bases. The CDR3 consists of 13 residues. Germline CDR1 reads MNHEY; CDR2 reads SVGAGI. The junction had 3 bases not matched to a gene; V was cut back by 2 bases and J by 8 bases. In DNA, the CDR3 is TGTGCCAGCAGTTACCTGGGACAGGGCGAAGCTTTCTTT. It specifies CASSYLGQGEAFF.

For this clonotype: Being one base from a much bigger clone, this may be a read error. The V call is TRBV27, the J call TRBJ2-6; D is possibly TRBD1 (5 bases). The CDR3 runs to 14 residues. Germline lookup yields CDR1 MNHEY and CDR2 SMNVEV (reference sequence). CDR3: CASSFSAGADVLTF. The CDR3 DNA reads as TGTGCCAGCAGTTTCTCCGCTGGGGCCGACGTCCTGACTTTC.

This clonotype has ten or more counts. This chain links TRBV7-9 with TRBJ1-1, with 7 positions matching TRBD1. The germline gives CDR1 SEHNR, CDR2 FQNEAQ (reference sequence). The ends lost 3 bases at V and 7 bases at J; junction bases unmatched: 5. This CDR3 region has 13 residues. CDR3 DNA: TGTGCCAGCAGCTTCGTAGGGGGCGATGAAGCTTTCTTT. Protein sequence: CASSFVGGDEAFF.

This clonotype appeared a few times. The J gene is TRBJ2-5, the V gene TRBV18, with D perhaps TRBD1 (5 bases). Per germline, CDR1 KGHSH and CDR2 LQKENI. Trimming removed 1 base from V and 5 bases from J, with 11 bases in between. There are 14 residues in the CDR3. CDR3 DNA sequence: TGTGCCAGCTCACCACATGTTAGGGGTGAGACCCAGTACTTC. This encodes CASSPHVRGETQYF.

This clonotype was detected only a few times. Given a much more abundant clone one base away, this may be a read error. The CDR3 bases are TGTGCCGTAGACTGGGGGCCCAGGGGGAGTGGGCAGTTCTTC. It translates to CAVDWGPRGSGQFF. The chain recombines TRBV6-2 or TRBV6-3 with TRBJ2-1; 7 bases are a match to TRBD1. The V gene end was trimmed by 11 bases and the J gene end by 12 bases; junction bases not matched to a gene: 19. The CDR3 loop spans 14 amino acids. Germline CDR1 and CDR2: MNHEY and SVGEGT.

Turning to this clonotype: Given a much more abundant clone one base away, this may be a read error. The chain links TRBV30 to TRBJ2-1; 7 positions match TRBD1. The CDR3 runs to 12 residues. Germline lookup yields CDR1 GTSNPN and CDR2 SVGIG (reference sequence). V lost 8 bases, J lost 8 bases, and 9 bases stayed unmatched. CDR3 residues: CAGAQGNYEQFF. The CDR3 DNA reads TGTGCCGGGGCACAGGGGAACTATGAGCAGTTCTTC.

As concerns this clonotype: A much larger clone lies one base from this, so it may be a read error. The chain couples TRBV12-3 or TRBV12-4 to TRBJ1-5; D is unresolved. The CDR3 loop spans 13 amino acids. In DNA form, the CDR3 reads TGTGCCAGCGGTTTTTCCTACAATCAGCCCCAGCATTTT. It encodes CASGFSYNQPQHF.

A remark on this clonotype: This may be a read error, as it is one base from a much larger clone. The chain is built from TRBV5-5 and TRBJ2-1; 7 bases match TRBD1. Trimming removed 4 bases from V and 10 bases from J; junction bases left unmatched: 14. The CDR3 length is 15 residues. The germline gives CDR1 SGHKS, CDR2 YYEKEE (reference sequence). The CDR3 loop reads CASSPQSFDRAEQFF. The CDR3 nucleotides are TGTGCCAGCAGCCCCCAGTCGTTCGACAGGGCCGAGCAGTTCTTC.

This clonotype was detected ten times or more. The gene calls are TRBV28 and TRBJ2-7, with D perhaps TRBD2 (6 bases). CDR1 and CDR2 (germline): MDHEN, SYDVKM. This CDR3 is built from 14 residues. V gave up 2 bases and J gave up 3 bases, with 11 bases separating them. The CDR3 sequence: CASSLRGSGYEQYF. The CDR3 DNA reads TGTGCCAGCAGTTTACGGGGGTCAGGCTACGAGCAGTACTTC.

The rearrangement joins TRBV9 to TRBJ2-5; D not resolved. The CDR3 sequence is 13 residues long. The V gene lost 5 bases and the J gene lost 7 bases, with 15 bases spanning the gap. Per the germline V gene, CDR1 is SGDLS and CDR2 is YYNGEE. CDR3 sequence (DNA): TGTGCCAGCAGTGATAGACCCATGGGGACCCAGTACTTC. It specifies CASSDRPMGTQYF.

There are many counts of this clonotype. This chain uses TRBV4-1 with TRBJ2-2, with a tentative D call TRBD1 (6 bases). CDR3 size: 15 residues. Per germline, CDR1 MGHRA and CDR2 YSYEKL. Trimming took 0 bases from V and 7 from J, leaving 12 bases between them. The CDR3 DNA reads as TGCGCCAGCAGCCAAGATCGAAGGGGGATCGGGGAGCTGTTTTTT. Encoded protein: CASSQDRRGIGELFF.

This clonotype appeared many times. V usage is TRBV19 and J usage is TRBJ1-5; D gene ambiguous. With 6 bases removed from V and 8 bases from J, the gap between germline ends came to 17 bases. This CDR3 has 14 amino acids. From germline, CDR1 is LNHDA and CDR2 SQIVND (reference sequence). CDR3 sequence (DNA): TGTGCCAGTAGCCCAGACACCTGGTTTAAGCCCCAGCATTTT. It specifies CASSPDTWFKPQHF. The full variable domain, completed using reference TRBV19 and TRBJ1-5, is DGGITQSPKYLFRKEGQNVTLSCEQNLNHDAMYWYRQDPGQGLRLIYYSQIVNDFQKGDIAEGYSVSREKKESFPLTVTSAQKNPTAFYLCASSPDTWFKPQHFGDGTRLSIL.

In its sample, this clonotype was seen many times. The V and J genes are TRBV20-1 and TRBJ2-7, with D possibly being TRBD1 or TRBD2 (8 bases each). The CDR3 runs 13 residues. In germline, CDR1 is DFQATT, CDR2 SNEGSKA (reference sequence). V dropped 6 bases and J dropped 2 bases, with 14 bases sitting between them. This CDR3 is CSARGGQAYEQYF. The CDR3 region has the DNA TGCAGTGCCCGGGGGGGACAGGCCTACGAGCAGTACTTC.

This clonotype has just one count. This sequence joins TRBV12-3 or TRBV12-4 and TRBJ2-3, with 10 bases that match TRBD2. This CDR3 is 20 amino acids long. With V trimmed by 6 bases and J by 4 bases, 22 bases remained unmatched. This chain's CDR3 is CASSHPWMSAGTSVADTQYF. The CDR3 bases are TGTGCCAGCAGCCATCCGTGGATGTCGGCAGGGACTAGCGTCGCAGATACGCAGTATTTT.

This clonotype was counted at least ten times. The rearrangement joins TRBV30 to TRBJ1-1, with D hard to call. Trimming cost V 4 bases and J 1 base, with 4 bases left between them. This CDR3 region has 11 residues. CDR1 is GTSNPN and CDR2 is SVGIG in the germline V gene (reference sequence). The CDR3 loop reads CAWKTNTEAFF. The CDR3 nucleotides are TGTGCCTGGAAGACGAACACTGAAGCTTTCTTT. Combining the CDR3 with reference TRBV30 and TRBJ1-1 gives the whole variable domain SQTIHQWPATLVQPVGSPLSLECTVEGTSNPNLYWYRQAAGRGLQLLFYSVGIGQISSEVPQNLSASRPQDRQFILSSKKLLLSDSGFYLCAWKTNTEAFFGQGTRLTVV.

The chain links TRBV4-1 to TRBJ2-5; TRBD2 aligns across 7 bases. The CDR3 spans 20 residues. From germline, CDR1 is MGHRA and CDR2 YSYEKL. After removal of 0 bases from V and 0 bases from J, the junction contained 16 bases not matched to a gene. For the CDR3, the DNA is TGCGCCAGCAGCCAAGATTCTATACTAGCGTGGGGTCCGTACCAAGAGACCCAGTACTTC. This gives the protein CASSQDSILAWGPYQETQYF.

Many counts were recorded for this clonotype. This chain uses TRBV6-5 with TRBJ2-7; 9 nucleotides align to TRBD1. CDR1 and CDR2 from the germline V gene are MNHEY and SVGAGI. CDR3 length: 15 amino acids. V lost 5 bases to trimming and J lost 3 bases; unmatched junction nucleotides: 8. CDR3 DNA sequence: TGTGCCAGCAGTCCCAGGGACAGGGCCCTCTACGAGCAGTACTTC. It is translated as CASSPRDRALYEQYF.

This clonotype was counted many times. The rearrangement links TRBV6-2 or TRBV6-3 to TRBJ1-2; D gene uncertain. The V end lost 10 bases, the J end lost 1 base, and 16 bases lay between the germline ends. CDR1 is MNHEY, CDR2 SVGEGT, per germline. CDR3 size: 14 residues. Written as DNA, the CDR3 is TGTGCCACCATCTCTTTGCTTGGTAACTATGGCTACACCTTC. Translated, it gives CATISLLGNYGYTF.

Concerning this clonotype: A much larger clone sits a single nucleotide away, making a read error possible. The V gene is TRBV7-9, the J gene TRBJ2-5, with D possibly being TRBD1 or TRBD2 (5 bases each). The CDR3 length is 14 residues. CDR1 SEHNR and CDR2 FQNEAQ come from the germline V gene (reference sequence). The CDR3: CASSQILGPETQCF. The DNA of the CDR3 is TGTGCCAGCAGTCAAATACTGGGACCAGAGACCCAGTGCTTC.

Notes on this clonotype: The junction and the germline gene differ at one end; a read error may be behind it. The V call is TRBV4-3, the J call TRBJ2-7; D is tentatively TRBD1 or TRBD2 (5 bases each). Per germline, CDR1 LGHNA and CDR2 YSLEER. The CDR3 is made up of 15 amino acids. CDR3 nucleotide sequence: TGCGCCAGCAGCCAAGATCGGGGCCCTGGTTACGGGCAGTACTTC. This encodes CASSQDRGPGYGQYF.

This clonotype was detected ten times or more. The chain has TRBV6-2 or TRBV6-3 and TRBJ2-7; a weak D match, TRBD2 (7 bases). The CDR3 has 17 residues. Between the trimmed V and J ends, which lost 0 bases and 5 bases, there was a span of 20 bases. Looked up from germline, CDR1 is MNHEY and CDR2 is SVGEGT. CDR3 amino acids: CASSYSAQRGAFDEQYF. CDR3 sequence (DNA): TGTGCCAGCAGTTACTCGGCCCAACGGGGGGCTTTCGACGAGCAGTACTTC.

In the case of this clonotype: A much larger clone differs by one base, so this may be a read error. The chain employs TRBV4-3 and TRBJ1-5; possible D gene TRBD1, 6 bases. Germline values: CDR1 LGHNA, CDR2 YSLEER. This CDR3 region has 15 residues. With 0 bases removed from V and 7 bases from J, the gap between germline ends came to 13 bases. CDR3 region: CASSQDGQGRQPQHF. The CDR3 DNA reads as TGCGCCAGCAGCCAAGACGGGCAGGGGAGACAGCCCCAGCATTTT.

This clonotype has ten or more counts. The CDR3: CASSLANAADTQYF. CDR3 in DNA: TGTGCCAGCAGTTTGGCGAATGCCGCAGATACGCAGTATTTT. The rearrangement links TRBV27 to TRBJ2-3, with unresolved D. The CDR3 covers 14 residues. In germline, CDR1 is MNHEY, CDR2 SMNVEV (reference sequence). Trimming stripped 3 bases from V and 4 bases from J, with 11 bases between.